These 25 T cell receptor beta chains were all obtained from the same sample, sequenced in a study of OX40 agonist ivuxolimab in advanced cancers. The repertoire was sequenced with immunoSEQ multiplex PCR; TCRdb's copy has only in-frame clones and lacks some. Of 20,000 to 30,000 clones in the sample, approximately 85% were seen once. The sample consisted of CD4+ or CD8+ T cells sorted from blood, taken in a trial of the OX40 agonist ivuxolimab. The receptors here all came from an adult with an advanced solid tumor such as melanoma, head and neck, liver or kidney cancer.

This clone appeared a few times. This rearrangement joins TRBV29-1 to TRBJ1-6, with 7 positions matching TRBD1. V dropped 4 bases and J dropped 8; count of bases not matched to a gene: 8. The CDR3 spans 14 residues. CDR1 and CDR2 (germline): SQVTM, ANQGSEA. CDR3 amino acids: CSVAGTAPDSPLHF. The CDR3 DNA reads TGCAGCGTTGCCGGGACAGCTCCAGATTCACCCCTCCACTTT.

The V and J genes are TRBV7-8 and TRBJ2-1; 8 bases are a match to TRBD2. The CDR3 covers 15 residues. Unmatched junction bases numbered 4, after V lost 3 bases and J lost 3 bases. CDR1 SGHVS and CDR2 FQNEAQ come from the germline V gene. This chain's CDR3 is CASSFLGTSYNEQFF. CDR3 coding DNA: TGTGCCAGCAGCTTTCTAGGGACTAGCTACAATGAGCAGTTCTTC.

The rearrangement uses TRBV10-2 and TRBJ2-5; weak D call: TRBD1 (6 bases). The CDR3 runs 16 residues. The germline gives CDR1 WSHSY, CDR2 SAAADI. V was trimmed by 2 bases and J by 1 base, leaving 14 bases between them. The CDR3 region has the DNA TGCGCCAGCAGTGAGCGCGGACAGTCTCTCCAAGAGACCCAGTACTTC. Amino acid sequence: CASSERGQSLQETQYF.

The chain joins TRBV5-1 to TRBJ2-3; a possible D gene is TRBD1 (6 bases). The V gene lost 1 base and the J gene lost 0 bases, with 21 bases spanning the gap. CDR1 is SGHRS and CDR2 is YFSETQ in the germline V gene. This CDR3 is 19 amino acids long. CDR3 sequence: CASSLYPESQGISTDTQYF. As DNA, the CDR3 is TGCGCCAGCAGCTTGTATCCCGAATCCCAGGGGATTAGCACAGATACGCAGTATTTT. Full variable domain (outside the CDR3, taken from reference TRBV5-1 and TRBJ2-3): KAGVTQTPRYLIKTRGQQVTLSCSPISGHRSVSWYQQTPGQGLQFLFEYFSETQRNKGNFPGRFSGRQFSNSRSEMNVSTLELGDSALYLCASSLYPESQGISTDTQYFGPGTRLTVL.

This CDR3 is CSVTGLYEQFF. CDR3 bases: TGCAGCGTCACGGGACTCTATGAGCAGTTCTTC. The V call is TRBV29-1, the J call TRBJ2-1, with D possibly being TRBD2 (6 bases). Germline CDR1 and CDR2: SQVTM and ANQGSEA. Trimming took 6 bases from V and 8 from J, leaving 11 bases between them. This CDR3 is 11 amino acids long.

The chain's CDR3 is CASRRVSGRYNEQFF. DNA of the CDR3: TGTGCCAGCAGACGGGTGTCGGGGCGTTACAATGAGCAGTTCTTC. This chain links TRBV6-5 with TRBJ2-1; D is tentatively TRBD1 or TRBD2 (5 bases each). V lost 6 bases and J lost 4, with 16 bases in between. This CDR3 comprises 15 residues. From germline, CDR1 is MNHEY and CDR2 SVGAGI.

This clone has only a few counts. V is TRBV27 and J is TRBJ1-5; no definite D call. V gave up 8 bases and J gave up 5 bases, with 7 bases separating them. The CDR3 consists of 11 residues. Germline lookup yields CDR1 MNHEY and CDR2 SMNVEV (reference sequence). CDR3 DNA: TGTGCCAGCGGAACCCATCAGCCCCAGCATTTT. Protein: CASGTHQPQHF.

J is TRBJ2-7 and V is TRBV19; D call uncertain. The CDR3 runs 14 residues. V gave up 5 bases and J gave up 1 base, with 12 bases separating them. The germline V gene encodes CDR1 LNHDA and CDR2 SQIVND (reference sequence). The CDR3 sequence: CASSFAVGSYEQYF. CDR3 coding DNA: TGTGCCAGTAGTTTTGCGGTTGGATCCTACGAGCAGTACTTC.

J is TRBJ1-1 and V is TRBV4-3; unclear D gene. With 0 bases removed from V and 2 bases from J, the gap between germline ends came to 16 bases. Germline V gene sequence: CDR1 LGHNA, CDR2 YSLEER. The CDR3 runs 17 residues. The CDR3 protein is CASSQDRFGLANTEAFF. The CDR3 nucleotides are TGCGCCAGCAGCCAAGATAGATTTGGCTTAGCCAACACTGAAGCTTTCTTT.

The chain links TRBV4-3 to TRBJ2-5, with 10 bases matching TRBD1. J was trimmed by 2 bases and V by 4 bases; bases with no gene match: 4. Germline lookup yields CDR1 LGHNA and CDR2 YSLEER. The CDR3 covers 15 residues. DNA of the CDR3: TGCGCCAGCAGCCGAGGGACAGGGGTACAAGAGACCCAGTACTTC. It encodes CASSRGTGVQETQYF.

CDR3 sequence (DNA): TGTGCCAGCAGCCCCATGGAGGGGCCCGCCCATTCAACTAACTATGGCTACACCTTC. Translating gives CASSPMEGPAHSTNYGYTF. The chain recombines TRBV5-4 with TRBJ1-2; perhaps TRBD1 as D (5 bases). CDR1 SGHNT and CDR2 YYREEE come from the germline V gene (reference sequence). V shed 4 bases and J shed 0 bases, with 25 bases lying between them. The CDR3 extends over 19 amino acids.

V usage is TRBV18 and J usage is TRBJ1-4; D is perhaps TRBD1 (5 bases). Trimming cost V 2 bases and J 0 bases, with 10 bases left between them. This CDR3 has 16 residues. The germline gives CDR1 KGHSH, CDR2 LQKENI. Written as DNA, the CDR3 is TGTGCCAGCTCACCAGGGGCAGACCCAACTAATGAAAAACTGTTTTTT. It encodes CASSPGADPTNEKLFF.

V is TRBV7-9 and J is TRBJ1-4; a possible D gene is TRBD1 (6 bases). V was cut by 5 bases and J by 3 bases, with 16 bases left in between. Germline values: CDR1 SEHNR, CDR2 FQNEAQ (reference sequence). The CDR3 runs 16 residues. The CDR3 coding sequence is TGTGCCAGCAGCGTAGATCTGGGGACACCTAATGAAAAACTGTTTTTT. This gives the protein CASSVDLGTPNEKLFF.

The rearrangement links TRBV6-5 to TRBJ1-1; the D is unclear. V lost 2 bases and J lost 1, with 5 bases in between. This CDR3 region has 13 residues. The V gene's germline CDR1 is MNHEY and CDR2 SVGAGI. The CDR3: CASSYHGNTEAFF. The CDR3 DNA reads TGTGCCAGCAGTTACCACGGGAACACTGAAGCTTTCTTT.

CDR3 region: CASNPPFQGETQYF. The CDR3 nucleotides read TGTGCCAGCAACCCCCCCTTCCAGGGAGAGACCCAGTACTTC. The genes are TRBV6-5 and TRBJ2-5, with D possibly matching TRBD1 (5 bases). Germline V gene lookup returns CDR1 MNHEY and CDR2 SVGAGI. The CDR3 spans 14 residues. Trimming pared 7 bases from V and 4 bases from J, leaving 16 bases between.

A remark on this clone: Other DNA sequences in the same sample also yield this CDR3. V usage is TRBV4-3 and J usage is TRBJ2-1; TRBD1 or TRBD2 may be the D gene (6 bases each). The CDR3 consists of 13 residues. CDR1 is LGHNA, CDR2 YSLEER, per germline. V gave up 4 bases and J gave up 8 bases, with 12 bases separating them. The CDR3 DNA sequence: TGCGCCAGCAGCCTGGGGGGCTTGGATGAGCAGTTCTTC. Its translation: CASSLGGLDEQFF.

This chain links TRBV7-6 with TRBJ2-1; D is perhaps TRBD2 (6 bases). The CDR3 spans 15 residues. V lost 3 bases, J lost 3 bases, and 12 bases lay in between. Per the germline V gene, CDR1 is SGHVS and CDR2 is FNYEAQ. CDR3 region: CASSFEGGDYNEQFF. The CDR3 DNA reads TGTGCCAGCAGCTTTGAAGGCGGGGACTACAATGAGCAGTTCTTC.

This chain uses TRBV4-1 with TRBJ2-3; 13 bases align to TRBD2. After removal of 5 bases from V and 4 bases from J, the junction contained 9 bases not matched to a gene. Germline V gene sequence: CDR1 MGHRA, CDR2 YSYEKL. The CDR3 spans 17 residues. In DNA, the CDR3 is TGCGCCAGCAGCTTGCGGTCGACTAGCGGGGGGCCAGATACGCAGTATTTT. It encodes CASSLRSTSGGPDTQYF.

The V gene is TRBV27, the J gene TRBJ2-7; 9 bases are shared with TRBD1. Germline V gene data show CDR1 as MNHEY and CDR2 as SMNVEV (reference sequence). Germline trimming cut 2 bases from V and 5 bases from J; bases unmatched to any gene: 4. The CDR3 spans 14 residues. The CDR3 here is CASSLEGQGHEQYF. DNA of the CDR3: TGTGCCAGCAGTTTAGAGGGACAGGGCCACGAGCAGTACTTC.

The gene calls are TRBV7-6 and TRBJ2-7, with 7 bases matching TRBD1. Unmatched junction bases numbered 8, after V lost 5 bases and J lost 4 bases. The CDR3 is made up of 14 amino acids. The germline V gene encodes CDR1 SGHVS and CDR2 FNYEAQ. In DNA form, the CDR3 reads TGTGCCAGCAGCCCCCCGGGACAGCAATACGAGCAGTACTTC. It yields the protein CASSPPGQQYEQYF.

V and J are TRBV10-3 and TRBJ1-5; 8 bases fit TRBD1. CDR1 ENHRY and CDR2 SYGVKD come from the germline V gene. CDR3 length: 15 residues. V was pared by 3 bases and J by 7 bases, with 8 bases of the junction left unmatched. The CDR3 region is CAISDTQGAGQPQHF. CDR3 nucleotides: TGTGCCATCAGTGACACCCAGGGGGCAGGGCAGCCCCAGCATTTT.

About this clone: Sequence at one end of the junction differs from germline and may be a read error. The gene calls are TRBV7-2 and TRBJ2-3, with 7 bases lining up with TRBD2. Germline V gene data show CDR1 as SGHTA and CDR2 as FQGNSA. The CDR3 consists of 16 residues. CDR3 sequence: CASRLDGGTSTDTQYF. The DNA for the CDR3 is TGTGCCAGCCGCTTGGACGGGGGGACTAGCACAGATACGCAGTATTTT.

The chain has TRBV7-9 and TRBJ1-1; maybe TRBD1 (5 bases). Germline CDR1 SEHNR, CDR2 FQNEAQ (reference sequence). The CDR3 is 15 residues long. V was trimmed by 0 bases and J by 4 bases, leaving 12 bases between them. This CDR3 reads CASSLAPGRSTEAFF. For the CDR3, the DNA is TGTGCCAGCAGCTTAGCCCCAGGGCGGAGCACTGAAGCTTTCTTT.

This clone qualifies as medium-sized. The chain is built from TRBV11-2 and TRBJ2-7; D not resolved. This CDR3 is built from 15 residues. Per the germline V gene, CDR1 is SGHAT and CDR2 is FQNNGV. Trimming pared 0 bases from V and 5 bases from J, leaving 14 bases between. The CDR3 DNA reads TGTGCCAGCAGCTTAGATAAGTGGTCGGCAAACGAGCAGTACTTC. It yields the protein CASSLDKWSANEQYF.

The chain employs TRBV27 and TRBJ2-5, with D perhaps TRBD2 (5 bases). The J call may be faulty, since TRBJ2-7 better matches the DNA end. This CDR3 comprises 13 residues. The germline V gene has CDR1 MNHEY and CDR2 SMNVEV (reference sequence). CDR3 DNA: TGTGCCAGCAGCCCCGGGGAAACCTACGAGCAGTACTTC. This sequence encodes CASSPGETYEQYF.